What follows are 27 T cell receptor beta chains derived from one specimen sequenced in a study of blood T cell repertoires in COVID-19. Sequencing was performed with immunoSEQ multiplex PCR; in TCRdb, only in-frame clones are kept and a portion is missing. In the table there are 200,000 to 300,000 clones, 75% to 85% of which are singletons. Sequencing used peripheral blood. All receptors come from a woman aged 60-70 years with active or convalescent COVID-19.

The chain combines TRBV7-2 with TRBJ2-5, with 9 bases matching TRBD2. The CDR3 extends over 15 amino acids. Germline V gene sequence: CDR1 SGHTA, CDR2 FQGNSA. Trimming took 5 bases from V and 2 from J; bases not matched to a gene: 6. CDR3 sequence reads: CASSRGGAGQETQYF. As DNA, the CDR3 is TGTGCCAGCAGCCGCGGGGGGGCGGGACAAGAGACCCAGTACTTC.

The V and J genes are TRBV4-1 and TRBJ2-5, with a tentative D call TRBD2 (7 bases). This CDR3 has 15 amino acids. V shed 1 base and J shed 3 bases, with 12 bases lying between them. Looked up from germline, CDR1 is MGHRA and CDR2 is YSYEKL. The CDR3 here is CASSQAGGSKETQYF. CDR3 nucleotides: TGCGCCAGCAGCCAAGCGGGGGGCTCGAAAGAGACCCAGTACTTC.

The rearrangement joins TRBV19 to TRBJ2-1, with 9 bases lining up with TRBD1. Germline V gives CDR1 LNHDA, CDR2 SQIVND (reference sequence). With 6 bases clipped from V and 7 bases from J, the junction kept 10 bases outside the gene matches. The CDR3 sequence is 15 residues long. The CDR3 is CASSAMPTGGNEQFF. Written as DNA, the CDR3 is TGTGCCAGTAGCGCCATGCCGACAGGGGGAAATGAGCAGTTCTTC.

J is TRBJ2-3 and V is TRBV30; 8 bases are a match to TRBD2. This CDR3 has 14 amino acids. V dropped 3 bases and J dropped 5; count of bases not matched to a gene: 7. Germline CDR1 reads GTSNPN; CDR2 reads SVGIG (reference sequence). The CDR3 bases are TGTGCCTGGAGCGCGAGCGGGGGCGGAGATACGCAGTATTTT. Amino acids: CAWSASGGGDTQYF.

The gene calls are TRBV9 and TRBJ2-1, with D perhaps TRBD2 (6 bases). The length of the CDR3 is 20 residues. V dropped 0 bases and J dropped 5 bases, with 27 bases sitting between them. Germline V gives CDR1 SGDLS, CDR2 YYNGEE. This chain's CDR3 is CASSVGGVGGSSQRHNEQFF. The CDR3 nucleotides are TGTGCCAGCAGCGTAGGTGGGGTGGGGGGTTCGTCGCAACGCCACAATGAGCAGTTCTTC.

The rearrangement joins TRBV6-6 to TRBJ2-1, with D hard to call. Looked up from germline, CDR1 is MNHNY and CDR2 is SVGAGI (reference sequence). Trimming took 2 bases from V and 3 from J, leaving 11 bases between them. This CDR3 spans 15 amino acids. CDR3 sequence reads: CASSYSLELYNEQFF. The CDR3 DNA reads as TGTGCCAGCAGTTACAGTCTAGAACTCTACAATGAGCAGTTCTTC.

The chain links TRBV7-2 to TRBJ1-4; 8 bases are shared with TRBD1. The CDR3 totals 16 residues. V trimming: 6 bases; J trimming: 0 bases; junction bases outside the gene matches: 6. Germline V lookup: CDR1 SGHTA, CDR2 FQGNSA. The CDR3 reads CASRQQGASTNEKLFF. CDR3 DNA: TGTGCCAGCAGACAGCAGGGGGCCTCAACTAATGAAAAACTGTTTTTT. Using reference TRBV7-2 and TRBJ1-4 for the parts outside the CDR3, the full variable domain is GAGVSQSPSNKVTEKGKDVELRCDPISGHTALYWYRQSLGQGLEFLIYFQGNSAPDKSGLPSDRFSAERTGGSVSTLTIQRTQQEDSAVYLCASRQQGASTNEKLFFGSGTQLSVL.

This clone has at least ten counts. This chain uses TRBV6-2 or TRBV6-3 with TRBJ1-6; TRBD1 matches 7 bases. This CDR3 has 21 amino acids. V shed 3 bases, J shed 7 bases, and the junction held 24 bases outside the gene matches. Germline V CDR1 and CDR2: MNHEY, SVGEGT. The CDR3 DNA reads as TGTGCCAGCAGTTATTTAGTCGAGGCCTGGACGGCAACAGGGGTCAATTCACCCCTCCACTTT. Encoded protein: CASSYLVEAWTATGVNSPLHF.

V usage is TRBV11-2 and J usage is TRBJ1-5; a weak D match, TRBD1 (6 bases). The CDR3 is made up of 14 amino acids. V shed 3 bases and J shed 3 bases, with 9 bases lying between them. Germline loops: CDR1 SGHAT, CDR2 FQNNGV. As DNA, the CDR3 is TGTGCCAGCAGCTTGGGGACACTCAATCAGCCCCAGCATTTT. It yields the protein CASSLGTLNQPQHF. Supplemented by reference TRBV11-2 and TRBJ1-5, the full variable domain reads EAGVAQSPRYKIIEKRQSVAFWCNPISGHATLYWYQQILGQGPKLLIQFQNNGVVDDSQLPKDRFSAERLKGVDSTLKIQPAKLEDSAVYLCASSLGTLNQPQHFGDGTRLSIL.

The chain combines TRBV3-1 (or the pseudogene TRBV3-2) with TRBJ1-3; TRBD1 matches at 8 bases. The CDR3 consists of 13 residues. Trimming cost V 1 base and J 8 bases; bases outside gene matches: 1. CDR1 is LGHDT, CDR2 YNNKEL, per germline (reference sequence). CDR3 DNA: TGTGCCAGCAGCCAAGGGACAGGGTACACCATATATTTT. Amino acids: CASSQGTGYTIYF.

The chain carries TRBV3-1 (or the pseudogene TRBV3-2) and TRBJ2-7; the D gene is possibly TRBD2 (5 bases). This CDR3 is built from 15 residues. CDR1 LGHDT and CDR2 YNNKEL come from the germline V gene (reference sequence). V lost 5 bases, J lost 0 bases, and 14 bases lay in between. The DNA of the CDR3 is TGTGCCAGCAGCAAGACCCCGGGAAGCTCCTACGAGCAGTACTTC. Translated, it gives CASSKTPGSSYEQYF.

The CDR3 DNA reads TGTGCCAGCAGCATAAGACAGACCGATACGCAGTATTTT. Amino acids: CASSIRQTDTQYF. The V gene is TRBV7-9, the J gene TRBJ2-3; D possibly corresponds to TRBD1 (5 bases). V lost 5 bases to trimming and J lost 6 bases, with 12 bases between them. Looked up from germline, CDR1 is SEHNR and CDR2 is FQNEAQ (reference sequence). The CDR3 covers 13 residues.

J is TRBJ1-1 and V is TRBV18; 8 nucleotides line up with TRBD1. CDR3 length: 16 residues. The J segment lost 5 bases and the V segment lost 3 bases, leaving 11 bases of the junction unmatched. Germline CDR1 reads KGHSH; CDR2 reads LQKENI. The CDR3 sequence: CASSPPAGGVGTEAFF. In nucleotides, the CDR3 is TGTGCCAGCTCACCGCCGGCAGGGGGCGTCGGTACTGAAGCTTTCTTT. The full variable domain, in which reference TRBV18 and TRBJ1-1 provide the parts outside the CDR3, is NAGVMQNPRHLVRRRGQEARLRCSPMKGHSHVYWYRQLPEEGLKFMVYLQKENIIDESGMPKERFSAEFPKEGPSILRIQQVVRGDSAAYFCASSPPAGGVGTEAFFGQGTRLTVV.

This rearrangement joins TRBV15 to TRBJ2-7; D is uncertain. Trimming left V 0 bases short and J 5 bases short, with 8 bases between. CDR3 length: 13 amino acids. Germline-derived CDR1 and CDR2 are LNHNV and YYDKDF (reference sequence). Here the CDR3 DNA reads TGTGCCACCAGCAGAGATAAACCGGACGAGCAGTACTTC. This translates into CATSRDKPDEQYF.

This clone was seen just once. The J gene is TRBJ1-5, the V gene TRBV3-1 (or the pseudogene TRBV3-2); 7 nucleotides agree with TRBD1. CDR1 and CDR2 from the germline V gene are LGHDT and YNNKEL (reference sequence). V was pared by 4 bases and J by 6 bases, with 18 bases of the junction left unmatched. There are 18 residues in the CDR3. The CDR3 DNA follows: TGTGCCAGCAGCCCAAGCGTGATCAGACAGGGTGTAGGTCAGCCCCAGCATTTT. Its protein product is CASSPSVIRQGVGQPQHF.

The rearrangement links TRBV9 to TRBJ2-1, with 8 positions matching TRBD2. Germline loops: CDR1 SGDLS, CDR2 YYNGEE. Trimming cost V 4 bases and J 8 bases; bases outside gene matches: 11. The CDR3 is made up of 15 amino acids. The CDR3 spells CASSSRGVPTDEQFF. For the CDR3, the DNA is TGTGCCAGCAGCTCGCGGGGGGTACCTACGGATGAGCAGTTCTTC.

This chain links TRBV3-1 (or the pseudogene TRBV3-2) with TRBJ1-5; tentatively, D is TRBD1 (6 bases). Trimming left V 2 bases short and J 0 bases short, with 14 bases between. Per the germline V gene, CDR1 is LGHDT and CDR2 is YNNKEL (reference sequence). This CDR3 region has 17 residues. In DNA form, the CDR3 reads TGTGCCAGCAGCCAAATCTCTCGACAGGATAGCAATCAGCCCCAGCATTTT. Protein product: CASSQISRQDSNQPQHF.

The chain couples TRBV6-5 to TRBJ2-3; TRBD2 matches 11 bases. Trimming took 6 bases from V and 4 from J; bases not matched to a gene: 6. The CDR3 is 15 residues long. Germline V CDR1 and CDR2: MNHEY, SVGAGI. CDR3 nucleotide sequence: TGTGCCAGCAGACTACTAGCGGGGGTTCCAGATACGCAGTATTTT. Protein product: CASRLLAGVPDTQYF.

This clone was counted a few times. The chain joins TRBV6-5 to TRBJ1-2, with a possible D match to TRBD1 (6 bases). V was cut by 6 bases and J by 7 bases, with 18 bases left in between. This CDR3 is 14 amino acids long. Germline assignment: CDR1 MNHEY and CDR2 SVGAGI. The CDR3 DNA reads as TGTGCCAGCAGGGGGGGGACATTAAGGTCTGGCTACACCTTC. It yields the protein CASRGGTLRSGYTF.

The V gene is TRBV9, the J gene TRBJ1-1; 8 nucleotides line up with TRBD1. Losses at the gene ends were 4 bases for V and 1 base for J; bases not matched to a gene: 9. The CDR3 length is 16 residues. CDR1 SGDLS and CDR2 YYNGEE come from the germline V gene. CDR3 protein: CASSMSPGQANTEAFF. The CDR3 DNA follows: TGTGCCAGCAGCATGAGTCCGGGACAGGCGAACACTGAAGCTTTCTTT.

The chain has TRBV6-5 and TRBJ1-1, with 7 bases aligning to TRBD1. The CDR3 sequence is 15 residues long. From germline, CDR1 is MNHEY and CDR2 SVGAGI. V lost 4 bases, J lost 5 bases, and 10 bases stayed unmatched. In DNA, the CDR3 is TGTGCCAGCAGTTTTTCCCGGGACAGAGGAACTGAAGCTTTCTTT. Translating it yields CASSFSRDRGTEAFF.

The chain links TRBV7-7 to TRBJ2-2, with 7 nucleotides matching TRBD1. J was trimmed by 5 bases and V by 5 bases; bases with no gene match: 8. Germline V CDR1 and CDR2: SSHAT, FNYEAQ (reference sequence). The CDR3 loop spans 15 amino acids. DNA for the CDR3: TGTGCCAGCAGCCCGGGACAGTCCTATACCGGGGAGCTGTTTTTT. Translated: CASSPGQSYTGELFF. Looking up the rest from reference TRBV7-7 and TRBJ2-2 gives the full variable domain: GAGVSQSPRYKVTKRGQDVTLRCDPISSHATLYWYQQALGQGPEFLTYFNYEAQPDKSGLPSDRFSAERPEGSISTLTIQRTEQRDSAMYRCASSPGQSYTGELFFGEGSRLTVL.

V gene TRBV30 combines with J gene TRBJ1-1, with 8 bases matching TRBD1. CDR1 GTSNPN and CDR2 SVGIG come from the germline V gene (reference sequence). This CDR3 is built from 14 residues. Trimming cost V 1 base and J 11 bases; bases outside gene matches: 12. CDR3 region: CAWSGGQGADKAFF. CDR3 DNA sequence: TGTGCCTGGAGTGGGGGGCAGGGGGCCGATAAGGCTTTCTTT.

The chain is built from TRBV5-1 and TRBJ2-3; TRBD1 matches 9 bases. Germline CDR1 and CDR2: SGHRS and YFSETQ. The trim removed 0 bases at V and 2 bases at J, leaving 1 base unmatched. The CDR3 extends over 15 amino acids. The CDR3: CASSLGDRDTDTQYF. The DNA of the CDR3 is TGCGCCAGCAGCTTGGGGGACAGGGACACAGATACGCAGTATTTT.

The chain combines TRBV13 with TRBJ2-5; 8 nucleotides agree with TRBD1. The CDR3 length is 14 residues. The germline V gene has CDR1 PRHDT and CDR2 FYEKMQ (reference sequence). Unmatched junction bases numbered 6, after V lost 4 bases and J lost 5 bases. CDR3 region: CASSSTGAWETQYF. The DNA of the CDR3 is TGTGCCAGCAGCTCGACAGGGGCCTGGGAGACCCAGTACTTC.

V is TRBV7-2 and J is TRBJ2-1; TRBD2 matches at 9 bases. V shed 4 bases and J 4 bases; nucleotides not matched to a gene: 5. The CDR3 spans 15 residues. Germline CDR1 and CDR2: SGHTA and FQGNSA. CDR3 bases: TGTGCCAGCAGCTCGGGACTAGCCCTATACAATGAGCAGTTCTTC. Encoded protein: CASSSGLALYNEQFF.

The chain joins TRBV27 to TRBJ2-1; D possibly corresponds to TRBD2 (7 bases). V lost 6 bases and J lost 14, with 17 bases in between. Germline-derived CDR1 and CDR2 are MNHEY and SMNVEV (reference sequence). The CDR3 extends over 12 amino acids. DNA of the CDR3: TGTGCCAGCAGCCCGGGGGGCCCGAAGGAGTTCTTC. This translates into CASSPGGPKEFF.